One sample yielded the 3 T cell receptor beta chains listed below, sequenced in a study of regulatory T cells in long-lasting Graves disease. Time point described: newly diagnosed GD, antithyroid drugs for less than 3 months. The TCR library was made from RNA extracted from PBMCs. TCR beta libraries were built with iRepertoire HTBI primers and Arm-PCR of CDR3 regions. TCRdb independently ran MiXCR on the multiplex PCR reads; one entry per CDR3 protein. This table holds roughly 420,000 distinct CDR3 sequences, about 15% found once. This sample was shared with a second study, whose subject was T cells in Graves' hyperthyroidism and ophthalmopathy.

The input for sequencing was peripheral blood mononuclear cells (PBMCs), taken at new diagnosis, from a patient treated with antithyroid drugs. These receptors were obtained from a woman under 30 with Graves disease.

As concerns this clonotype: The junction does not match germline at one end; this may be a read error. The J gene is TRBJ2-1, the V gene TRBV27; 8 bases agree with TRBD1. CDR3 length equals 18 residues. Germline V gene data show CDR1 as MNHEY and CDR2 as SMNVEV (reference sequence). The CDR3 protein is CASSPPPQGVLRNNEQLF. The CDR3 DNA reads TGTGCCAGCAGTCCCCCCCCACAGGGGGTACTTCGGAACAATGAGCAGCTCTTC.

Notes on this clonotype: Likely a read error: the CDR3 ends without its conserved phenylalanine or tryptophan. This chain uses TRBV6-1 with TRBJ1-1; maybe TRBD1 (6 bases). The CDR3 is 14 amino acids. The germline gives CDR1 MNHNS, CDR2 SASEGT. Trimming removed 7 bases at V and 0 bases at J, with 12 bases between. The DNA of the CDR3 is TGTGCCAGCATGATGGGGGCGGTGAACACTGAAGCTTTCCTT. This translates into CASMMGAVNTEAFL.

The CDR3 loop reads CATLGTSGRDEQFF. The CDR3 DNA is TGTGCCACTTTAGGGACTAGCGGGAGAGATGAGCAGTTCTTC. The chain couples TRBV10-3 to TRBJ2-1; 14 nucleotides agree with TRBD2. The germline gives CDR1 ENHRY, CDR2 SYGVKD. V was clipped by 10 bases and J by 8 bases; unmatched bases: 7. The CDR3 spans 14 residues.